One sample yielded the 18 T cell receptor beta chains listed below, sequenced in a study of CD8 T cells in Susac syndrome. Reverse transcription of roughly 0.45 to 1 ug RNA used random hexamers. TCRdb used MiXCR to reprocess the immunoSEQ multiplex PCR reads, holding one entry per CDR3 protein. The top ten hold around 0.2% of the sample, which has 250,000 to 300,000 distinct CDR3 sequences, 70% to 90% seen once. The sequenced sample consisted of CD8+ T cells from PBMCs. Receptors originate from a human donor with multiple sclerosis.

The V call is TRBV6-5, the J call TRBJ2-5, with a possible D match to TRBD2 (5 bases). The ends were cut back, 5 bases at V and 5 bases at J, with 18 bases in the middle. CDR1 is MNHEY, CDR2 SVGAGI, per germline. The CDR3 consists of 15 residues. This CDR3 is CASSTRTVSSETQYF. The CDR3 DNA reads as TGTGCCAGCAGTACACGGACTGTTTCTTCGGAGACCCAGTACTTC.

As concerns this clonotype: The DNA is left out, because the CDR3 cannot be placed on it with certainty; the CDR3 is given as TCRdb lists it. J is TRBJ2-1 and V is TRBV27; the table's D gene call, TRBD2, was not cross checked with the DNA. Germline-derived CDR1 and CDR2 are MNHEY and SMNVEV (reference sequence). The CDR3 is 17 residues long, counting both termini. CDR3 residues: CASSFGAGTSSYNEQFF.

The genes are TRBV27 and TRBJ1-5; D is undetermined. Germline CDR1 is MNHEY and CDR2 is SMNVEV (reference sequence). V lost 6 bases and J lost 2, with 11 bases in between. This CDR3 comprises 14 residues. This chain's CDR3 is CASSRDKGNQPQHF. The CDR3 nucleotides read TGTGCCAGCAGCCGTGACAAGGGCAATCAGCCCCAGCATTTT.

For the CDR3, the DNA is TGCAGCGTTGAAGATTCGGGACAGGGGCGAAATGAGCAGTTCTTC. It specifies CSVEDSGQGRNEQFF. V is TRBV29-1 and J is TRBJ2-1, with 10 bases matching TRBD1. The V segment lost 0 bases and the J segment 7 bases; nucleotides outside the gene matches: 6. Germline V gene data show CDR1 as SQVTM and CDR2 as ANQGSEA. The length of the CDR3 is 15 residues.

The count of this clonotype is one. The chain has TRBV28 and TRBJ2-3, with D perhaps being TRBD1 or TRBD2 (5 bases each). CDR1 MDHEN and CDR2 SYDVKM come from the germline V gene. Trimming stripped 5 bases from V and 3 bases from J, with 21 bases between. The CDR3 spans 17 residues. Here the CDR3 reads CASSPRVTGLATDTQYF. CDR3 DNA sequence: TGTGCCAGCAGTCCCAGGGTGACGGGTCTAGCAACAGATACGCAGTATTTT. The full variable domain, in which reference TRBV28 and TRBJ2-3 provide the parts outside the CDR3, is DVKVTQSSRYLVKRTGEKVFLECVQDMDHENMFWYRQDPGLGLRLIYFSYDVKMKEKGDIPEGYSVSREKKERFSLILESASTNQTSMYLCASSPRVTGLATDTQYFGPGTRLTVL.

This chain links TRBV28 with TRBJ2-5, with D tentatively TRBD2 (6 bases). The CDR3 is 13 residues long. The germline V gene encodes CDR1 MDHEN and CDR2 SYDVKM. V lost 5 bases, J lost 7 bases, and 14 bases lay in between. CDR3 protein: CASSAGLKGTQYF. CDR3 sequence (DNA): TGTGCCAGCAGTGCAGGACTAAAGGGGACCCAGTACTTC.

This CDR3 reads CASSQDRYYEQYF. For the CDR3, the DNA is TGCGCCAGCAGCCAAGACCGATACTACGAGCAGTACTTC. The rearrangement uses TRBV4-3 and TRBJ2-7, with D hard to call. The V gene's germline CDR1 is LGHNA and CDR2 YSLEER. The CDR3 spans 13 residues. V was shortened by 0 bases and J by 3 bases, with 6 bases between the two germline ends.

The V gene is TRBV6-1, the J gene TRBJ1-5; the D is unclear. Trimming removed 5 bases at V and 1 base at J, with 12 bases between. The germline CDR1 and CDR2 sequences are MNHNS and SASEGT. The CDR3 spans 15 residues. CDR3 sequence reads: CASSPGVGSNQPQHF. CDR3 sequence (DNA): TGTGCCAGCAGTCCGGGCGTAGGGAGCAATCAGCCCCAGCATTTT.

This rearrangement joins TRBV19 to TRBJ2-3; D not certain. The CDR3 is made up of 16 amino acids. V was cut by 1 base and J by 0 bases, with 11 bases left in between. Germline assignment: CDR1 LNHDA and CDR2 SQIVND (reference sequence). CDR3 sequence (DNA): TGTGCCAGTAGTATAGGCGGCGTCCCCAGCACAGATACGCAGTATTTT. Translating gives CASSIGGVPSTDTQYF.

In its sample, this clonotype was seen a few times. J is TRBJ2-5 and V is TRBV18; D unclear. Germline-derived CDR1 and CDR2 are KGHSH and LQKENI. V lost 5 bases to trimming and J lost 5 bases, with 9 bases between them. The CDR3 spans 12 residues. CDR3 region: CASSSPGETQYF. CDR3 coding DNA: TGTGCCAGCTCATCGCCCGGGGAGACCCAGTACTTC.

The chain uses TRBV6-1 and TRBJ2-1; 11 bases fit TRBD2. V shed 6 bases, J shed 6 bases, and the junction held 10 bases outside the gene matches. CDR1 is MNHNS, CDR2 SASEGT, per germline. The CDR3 sequence is 16 residues long. The CDR3 loop reads CASRRPLAGGGNEQFF. The DNA of the CDR3 is TGTGCCAGCAGAAGGCCTCTAGCGGGAGGAGGCAATGAGCAGTTCTTC.

The J gene is TRBJ2-7, the V gene TRBV5-4; TRBD2 matches 15 bases. Germline V gene data show CDR1 as SGHNT and CDR2 as YYREEE (reference sequence). The V segment lost 6 bases and the J segment 5 bases; nucleotides outside the gene matches: 12. This CDR3 region has 17 residues. In DNA form, the CDR3 reads TGTGCCAGCACCCCCGGACTAGCGGGAGGGCCGACCCACGAGCAGTACTTC. Translating gives CASTPGLAGGPTHEQYF.

V is TRBV7-9 and J is TRBJ2-3; 7 bases map to TRBD2. The CDR3 spans 17 residues. CDR1 is SEHNR and CDR2 is FQNEAQ in the germline V gene (reference sequence). J gave up 2 bases and V 7 bases, and 15 bases lay outside the gene matches. CDR3 sequence: CASITTIAGVFTDTQYF. DNA of the CDR3: TGTGCCAGCATCACCACTATTGCGGGAGTTTTCACAGATACGCAGTATTTT.

The chain uses TRBV4-3 and TRBJ2-3, with D possibly being TRBD2 (6 bases). V was clipped by 0 bases and J by 5 bases, with 12 bases between them. Germline CDR1 and CDR2: LGHNA and YSLEER. This CDR3 contains 15 residues. This CDR3 is CASSQDGGIRDTQYF. The CDR3 DNA reads as TGCGCCAGCAGCCAAGATGGAGGGATAAGAGATACGCAGTATTTT.

The table lists this clonotype with a few counts. This chain connects TRBV6-2 or TRBV6-3 to TRBJ2-7; no clear D gene. This CDR3 has 12 amino acids. V lost 3 bases and J 3 bases, leaving 6 bases between the germline ends. Germline V CDR1 and CDR2: MNHEY, SVGEGT. CDR3: CASSYADYEQYF. CDR3 DNA sequence: TGTGCCAGCAGTTATGCAGACTACGAGCAGTACTTC.

The count of this clonotype is one. This chain uses TRBV24-1 with TRBJ1-1; 7 nucleotides agree with TRBD1. Germline V gene lookup returns CDR1 KGHDR and CDR2 SFDVKD. The CDR3 extends over 17 amino acids. V shed 4 bases, J shed 5 bases, and the junction held 15 bases outside the gene matches. The CDR3 nucleotides read TGTGCCACCAGTGACCGTCCCGGACAGGTCGGTCGAACTGAAGCTTTCTTT. Its translation: CATSDRPGQVGRTEAFF.

The sample holds a few counts of this clonotype. This chain connects TRBV19 to TRBJ2-7, with a tentative D call TRBD2 (6 bases). Germline CDR1 reads LNHDA; CDR2 reads SQIVND (reference sequence). CDR3 size: 16 residues. Trimming pared 5 bases from V and 2 bases from J, leaving 19 bases between. In DNA, the CDR3 is TGTGCCAGTAGTCCTGAGGAGGGGTTCGGTCCCTACGAGCAGTACTTC. This sequence encodes CASSPEEGFGPYEQYF.

V and J are TRBV10-3 and TRBJ2-7, with D possibly being TRBD1 (5 bases). The CDR3 runs to 14 residues. Trimming pared 6 bases from V and 3 bases from J, leaving 15 bases between. The germline V gene has CDR1 ENHRY and CDR2 SYGVKD. Here the CDR3 DNA reads TGTGCCATCAGGCCGTCAGGGAATTACTACGAGCAGTACTTC. Protein sequence: CAIRPSGNYYEQYF.